The next 21 T cell receptor beta chains were all read from a single sample in a study of T cells in women clearing cervical HPV infection. Here immunoSEQ multiplex PCR was the method, and the copy in TCRdb shows in-frame clones only, minus some. This listing includes roughly 19,000 clones. Sequenced sample: blood buffy coat. These receptors were taken from a woman between 18 and 75 years old with a cervical HPV16 infection that either progressed to CIN3+ or cleared (not recorded which).

Partial CDR3 DNA: TGTGCCAGCAGCTTAGCGCGTGAAGCGGGAGTGATCTATGAG. It codes for CASSLAREAGVIYE. The CDR3 reads in full as CASSLAREAGVIYEQFF. The chain joins TRBV7-8 to TRBJ2-1, with 8 positions matching TRBD2. The read ends 3 residues shy of where the CDR3 ends; the end is completed using the germline J gene. The CDR3 runs 17 residues. Germline assignment: CDR1 SGHVS and CDR2 FQNEAQ. With 0 bases clipped from V and 8 bases from J, the junction kept 12 bases outside the gene matches. The whole variable domain, filled in from reference TRBV7-8 and TRBJ2-1, reads GAGVSQSPRYKVAKRGQDVALRCDPISGHVSLFWYQQALGQGPEFLTYFQNEAQLDKSGLPSDRFFAERPEGSVSTLKIQRTQQEDSAVYLCASSLAREAGVIYEQFFGPGTRLTVL.

Points on this clone: The read gets to within 3 residues of the CDR3 end, and the germline J gene fills in the rest. The rearrangement links TRBV7-9 to TRBJ2-4; maybe TRBD1 (6 bases). The CDR3 covers 12 residues. Germline V lookup: CDR1 SEHNR, CDR2 FQNEAQ (reference sequence). The DNA read from the CDR3 is TGTGCCAGCAGCTTTAACAGGGATGGT. Protein sequence: CASSFNRDG. The full-length CDR3 reads as CASSFNRDGQYF.

The DNA read from the CDR3 is TGTGCCAGCAGCTCCGGGGTAGGGGGTGGTGGC. Translation: CASSSGVGGGG. In full, the CDR3 reads CASSSGVGGGGYTF. The genes are TRBV7-2 and TRBJ1-2; a weak D match, TRBD1 (6 bases). The CDR3 extends 3 residues past the end of the read, so its final part is completed from the germline J gene. Trimming stripped 4 bases from V and 7 bases from J, with 16 bases between. The CDR3 sequence is 14 residues long. CDR1 is SGHTA and CDR2 is FQGNSA in the germline V gene.

Of note for this clone: The DNA ends 3 residues before the CDR3 does, and the rest of the CDR3 is filled in from the germline J gene. The chain combines TRBV2 with TRBJ2-1; the match to TRBD1 covers 8 bases. Germline loops: CDR1 SNHLY, CDR2 FYNNEI. After removal of 10 bases from V and 7 bases from J, the junction contained 9 bases not matched to a gene. This CDR3 spans 13 amino acids. CDR3 residues: CATRDRRLNEQFF. The sequenced CDR3 bases are TGTGCCACCCGGGACAGGAGATTAAATGAG.

On this clone itself: One end of the junction is discordant with germline, which a read error may explain. Read sequence stops 3 residues before the CDR3 end, and the germline J gene provides the missing end. The rearrangement links TRBV4-2 to TRBJ1-5; D perhaps matches TRBD1 (5 bases). CDR3 size: 16 residues. Germline assignment: CDR1 LGHNA and CDR2 YNFKEQ. CDR3 loop: CASSQDWGVRNQPQHF. The part of the CDR3 DNA that was read is TGCGCCAGCAGCCAAGACTGGGGGGTGCGTAATCAGCCC.

Comments on this clone: The DNA ends 3 residues before the CDR3 does, and the rest of the CDR3 is filled in from the germline J gene. This chain uses TRBV12-3 or TRBV12-4 with TRBJ2-7, with D maybe TRBD1 (6 bases). The CDR3 covers 14 residues. Trimming took off 1 base at V and 3 bases at J, with 10 bases between the two ends. This CDR3 is CASSLEGESYEQYF. CDR3 bases read: TGTGCCAGCAGTTTAGAGGGGGAGAGCTACGAG.

In regard to this clone: The DNA ends 3 residues before the CDR3 does, and the rest of the CDR3 is filled in from the germline J gene. The chain links TRBV7-9 to TRBJ2-7; maybe TRBD2 (7 bases). The V end lost 1 base, the J end lost 5 bases, and 12 bases lay between the germline ends. Germline CDR1 SEHNR, CDR2 FQNEAQ (reference sequence). This CDR3 comprises 14 residues. The CDR3 bases that were read are TGTGCCAGCAGCTTAGACAGGGAGGGAGACGAG. It codes for CASSLDREGDE. The complete CDR3 reads CASSLDREGDEQYF.

Worth noting for this clone: Read coverage stops 3 residues before the CDR3 terminus; the germline J gene supplies the remainder. V is TRBV28 and J is TRBJ2-5; D might be TRBD1 (5 bases). The CDR3 covers 15 residues. Trimming took 4 bases from V and 0 from J, leaving 12 bases between them. CDR1 and CDR2 from the germline V gene are MDHEN and SYDVKM. The sequenced part of the CDR3 DNA is TGTGCCAGCAGTTCCCCGGACACCTACCAAGAGACC. Its protein product is CASSSPDTYQET. The complete CDR3 reads CASSSPDTYQETQYF.

For this clone: The read is 3 residues too short to cover the CDR3 end, so that end is filled in from the germline J gene. The chain carries TRBV7-2 and TRBJ2-7; D possibly corresponds to TRBD2 (6 bases). Trimming pared 5 bases from V and 6 bases from J, leaving 20 bases between. Looked up from germline, CDR1 is SGHTA and CDR2 is FQGNSA. The CDR3 loop spans 15 amino acids. The CDR3 bases that were read are TGTGCCAGCAGCCGAGCCGGCGGGGTGGGGGGCGAG. Translating it yields CASSRAGGVGGE. The full-length CDR3 reads as CASSRAGGVGGEQYF.

Points on this clone: The DNA ends 3 residues before the CDR3 does, and the rest of the CDR3 is filled in from the germline J gene. The chain employs TRBV20-1 and TRBJ1-1, with TRBD1 as a possible D gene (5 bases). CDR1 DFQATT and CDR2 SNEGSKA come from the germline V gene (reference sequence). Trimming removed 5 bases at V and 2 bases at J, with 9 bases between. CDR3 length equals 12 residues. The CDR3 sequence: CSAVRVNTEAFF. The DNA read from the CDR3 is TGCAGTGCTGTCAGGGTTAACACTGAA.

On this clone: The read comes to an end 3 residues before the CDR3 does, leaving the germline J gene to fill in the end. The sample contains more than one DNA sequence encoding this CDR3. The chain has TRBV7-9 and TRBJ2-5; 7 nucleotides match TRBD2. V shed 5 bases, J shed 7 bases, and the junction held 10 bases outside the gene matches. CDR1 is SEHNR and CDR2 is FQNEAQ in the germline V gene (reference sequence). This CDR3 is built from 14 residues. The CDR3 DNA, read in part, is TGTGCCAGCAGCCTATCTAGCGGTCGGGGGACC. It is translated as CASSLSSGRGT. The complete CDR3 protein is CASSLSSGRGTQYF.

By frequency, this clone is medium-sized (0.01 to 0.1%). The read halts 3 residues ahead of the CDR3 end, with the missing end drawn from the germline J gene. The chain couples TRBV12-3 or TRBV12-4 to TRBJ2-5; D may be TRBD2 (5 bases). Trimming removed 6 bases from V and 5 bases from J, with 19 bases in between. This CDR3 has 15 amino acids. CDR3 DNA, as far as it was read: TGTGCCAGCAGCACCGGGCTAGCCCCTGGGGAGACC. Amino acids: CASSTGLAPGET. The CDR3 in full is CASSTGLAPGETQYF.

Concerning this clone: The read terminates 3 residues before the CDR3 end, so the remaining end is supplied by the germline J gene. The gene calls are TRBV9 and TRBJ2-5, with TRBD2 as a possible D gene (6 bases). The ends were cut back, 9 bases at V and 2 bases at J, with 20 bases in the middle. CDR1 and CDR2 from the germline V gene are SGDLS and YYNGEE. The CDR3 consists of 15 residues. CDR3: CATKGVRGLQETQYF. The sequenced part of the CDR3 DNA is TGTGCCACCAAGGGTGTGAGGGGACTTCAAGAGACC.

Worth noting for this clone: Coverage ceases 3 residues before the CDR3 finishes, and the germline J gene fills in the end. The chain couples TRBV20-1 to TRBJ2-1; 11 bases align to TRBD2. Germline V gene data show CDR1 as DFQATT and CDR2 as SNEGSKA (reference sequence). Losses at the gene ends were 5 bases for V and 7 bases for J; bases not matched to a gene: 13. The CDR3 length is 16 residues. The CDR3 protein is CSAGPGTSGAGNEQFF. The sequenced part of the CDR3 DNA is TGCAGTGCTGGCCCCGGGACTAGCGGAGCGGGGAATGAG.

To note about this clone: The read ends 3 residues early relative to the CDR3; the germline J gene fills the gap. The chain uses TRBV7-2 and TRBJ2-3, with D maybe TRBD2 (7 bases). V dropped 4 bases and J dropped 4 bases, with 15 bases sitting between them. This CDR3 has 15 amino acids. Germline V gives CDR1 SGHTA, CDR2 FQGNSA. CDR3 DNA, as far as it was read: TGTGCCAGCAGCTCATCCAGGGGAGGGGCAGATACG. Protein product: CASSSSRGGADT. The whole CDR3 sequence reads CASSSSRGGADTQYF.

Notes on this clone: The read comes to an end 3 residues before the CDR3 does, leaving the germline J gene to fill in the end. The V and J genes are TRBV10-3 and TRBJ2-1, with 9 bases aligning to TRBD2. The CDR3 loop spans 17 amino acids. Trimming at V came to 4 bases and at J to 8 bases, leaving 15 bases not matched to a gene. Per germline, CDR1 ENHRY and CDR2 SYGVKD. CDR3 bases read: TGTGCCATCAGTGGGGGAACGGGACTAGCAAAACGCGATGAG. Protein: CAISGGTGLAKRDE. The entire CDR3 protein is CAISGGTGLAKRDEQFF.

As to this clone: The sequenced fragment ends 3 residues before the CDR3 boundary, so the rest is inferred from the germline J gene. This chain joins TRBV7-8 and TRBJ2-2; 8 nucleotides agree with TRBD2. Germline V gives CDR1 SGHVS, CDR2 FQNEAQ. The CDR3 loop spans 17 amino acids. Trimming removed 5 bases from V and 3 bases from J; junction bases left unmatched: 11. CDR3 protein: CASSPLTSEKYTGELFF. The sequenced part of the CDR3 DNA is TGTGCCAGCAGCCCGCTGACTAGCGAGAAGTACACCGGGGAG.

On this clone itself: Read coverage stops 3 residues before the CDR3 terminus; the germline J gene supplies the remainder. V and J are TRBV19 and TRBJ2-2; D gene unclear. Germline V CDR1 and CDR2: LNHDA, SQIVND (reference sequence). CDR3 length equals 12 residues. V lost 8 bases and J 1 base, leaving 5 bases between the germline ends. CDR3 residues: CASSGNTGELFF. Incomplete CDR3 DNA: TGTGCCAGTTCGGGGAACACCGGGGAG.

Regarding this clone: Coverage ceases 3 residues before the CDR3 finishes, and the germline J gene fills in the end. The V call is TRBV7-2, the J call TRBJ1-2; TRBD1 is a possible D gene (5 bases). Germline loops: CDR1 SGHTA, CDR2 FQGNSA. The CDR3 extends over 13 amino acids. CDR3 sequence: CASSWDFTYDYTF. The part of the CDR3 DNA that was read is TGTGCCAGCAGCTGGGACTTTACCTACGAC.

On this clone: One junction end does not reproduce the germline sequence, and a read error may be involved. The read is 3 residues too short to cover the CDR3 end, so that end is filled in from the germline J gene. The chain has TRBV4-2 and TRBJ2-7, with D perhaps TRBD2 (5 bases). CDR1 is LGHNA and CDR2 is YNFKEQ in the germline V gene. There are 14 residues in the CDR3. CDR3 DNA (partial): TGCGCCAGCAGCCAAGATACGGGGTCCTACGAG. Amino acid sequence: CASSQDTGSYE. The entire CDR3 protein reads CASSQDTGSYEQYF.

A word on this clone: With the read ending 3 residues before the CDR3 end, the germline J gene is used to fill in that end. This chain joins TRBV19 and TRBJ1-2; D gene ambiguous. Germline values: CDR1 LNHDA, CDR2 SQIVND (reference sequence). The CDR3 spans 15 residues. The CDR3 DNA, read in part, is TGTGCCAGTAGTACAAGCGGGAGCTCCTACAATGAC. It specifies CASSTSGSSYND. The full-length CDR3 reads as CASSTSGSSYNDYTF. The variable domain in full, with the rest retrieved from reference TRBV19 and TRBJ1-2, is DGGITQSPKYLFRKEGQNVTLSCEQNLNHDAMYWYRQDPGQGLRLIYYSQIVNDFQKGDIAEGYSVSREKKESFPLTVTSAQKNPTAFYLCASSTSGSSYNDYTFGSGTRLTVV.